One and the same sample provided the 14 T cell receptor beta chains below, sequenced in a study of shared clonotypes between healthy human individuals. Generated by immunoSEQ multiplex PCR, the TCRdb table keeps only in-frame clones and is missing some. The data contain approximately 980,000 clones, 76% of them seen just once; the ten biggest clones take up 1.5%. The sequenced sample consisted of memory CD4+ T cells sorted from blood. Regarding subset: CD45RA-negative fraction. Receptors originate from a man between 18 and 29 years old in good health.

The chain carries TRBV28 and TRBJ2-1; D might be TRBD1 (5 bases). This CDR3 contains 12 residues. V dropped 0 bases and J dropped 10 bases, with 7 bases sitting between them. Germline V gives CDR1 MDHEN, CDR2 SYDVKM. CDR3: CASSLWGREQFF. Written as DNA, the CDR3 is TGTGCCAGCAGTTTATGGGGGCGCGAGCAGTTCTTC. The variable domain in full, completed from reference TRBV28 and TRBJ2-1, reads DVKVTQSSRYLVKRTGEKVFLECVQDMDHENMFWYRQDPGLGLRLIYFSYDVKMKEKGDIPEGYSVSREKKERFSLILESASTNQTSMYLCASSLWGREQFFGPGTRLTVL.

This clone has just one count. The chain uses TRBV5-4 and TRBJ1-1; 9 nucleotides align to TRBD1. This CDR3 comprises 15 residues. Germline trimming cut 1 base from V and 4 bases from J; bases unmatched to any gene: 5. Looked up from germline, CDR1 is SGHNT and CDR2 is YYREEE (reference sequence). CDR3 sequence reads: CASSLRDREGTEAFF. The CDR3 DNA sequence: TGTGCCAGCAGCTTGCGGGACAGGGAGGGCACTGAAGCTTTCTTT.

This clone was seen a few times. J is TRBJ2-3 and V is TRBV10-3; TRBD1 matches 10 bases. This CDR3 contains 18 residues. Germline V gene sequence: CDR1 ENHRY, CDR2 SYGVKD. The junction had 11 bases not matched to a gene; V was cut back by 2 bases and J by 3 bases. CDR3 sequence: CAISEPRTDRGKTDTQYF. CDR3 nucleotide sequence: TGTGCCATCAGTGAGCCCCGAACGGACAGGGGGAAGACAGATACGCAGTATTTT.

V is TRBV10-3 and J is TRBJ2-5; D is ambiguous. There are 15 residues in the CDR3. The V gene lost 0 bases and the J gene lost 2 bases, with 10 bases spanning the gap. The germline V gene has CDR1 ENHRY and CDR2 SYGVKD. The CDR3 reads CAISESPRGQETQYF. DNA of the CDR3: TGTGCCATCAGTGAGTCGCCTAGAGGACAAGAGACCCAGTACTTC.

This clone was counted between two and nine times. The chain joins TRBV18 to TRBJ2-7; a weak D match, TRBD1 (6 bases). Trimming took off 4 bases at V and 0 bases at J, with 13 bases between the two ends. Germline values: CDR1 KGHSH, CDR2 LQKENI. This CDR3 region has 15 residues. CDR3: CASSLGQQSSYEQYF. The CDR3 DNA sequence: TGTGCCAGCTCACTCGGACAGCAGAGCTCCTACGAGCAGTACTTC.

The gene calls are TRBV25-1 and TRBJ2-4; D is perhaps TRBD1 (6 bases). This CDR3 comprises 17 residues. Germline V gene data show CDR1 as MGHDK and CDR2 as SYGVNS. Trimming removed 3 bases at V and 4 bases at J, with 19 bases between. The CDR3 region has the DNA TGTGCCAGCAGTGACCAGGGGCCAGCCAGGAAGAAAAACATTCAGTACTTC. Protein product: CASSDQGPARKKNIQYF.

The DNA for the CDR3 is TGTGCCAGCAGCATTGACAGAAACTCCTACAATGAGCAGTTCTTC. This codes for CASSIDRNSYNEQFF. The chain couples TRBV5-4 to TRBJ2-1; D may be TRBD1 (5 bases). V was pared by 4 bases and J by 0 bases, with 11 bases between. The germline V gene encodes CDR1 SGHNT and CDR2 YYREEE (reference sequence). CDR3 length: 15 amino acids.

V usage is TRBV12-5 and J usage is TRBJ1-5; D remains ambiguous. The CDR3 spans 14 residues. With 2 bases removed from V and 7 bases from J, the gap between germline ends came to 12 bases. Per germline, CDR1 LGHNT and CDR2 FRNRAP. The CDR3 bases are TGTGCTAGTGGTTTGTCGTCCGGGGTCCAGCCCCAGCATTTT. This sequence encodes CASGLSSGVQPQHF.

This clone appeared once. This sample includes further DNA sequences coding for the same CDR3. V is TRBV30 and J is TRBJ2-5, with D perhaps matching TRBD2 (6 bases). Deletions cut 0 bases from V and 5 bases from J, with 13 bases between. Germline V lookup: CDR1 GTSNPN, CDR2 SVGIG (reference sequence). The CDR3 runs to 14 residues. The CDR3 region is CAWSVVAGRETQYF. For the CDR3, the DNA is TGTGCCTGGAGTGTAGTGGCGGGACGGGAGACCCAGTACTTC.

The rearrangement joins TRBV6-6 to TRBJ1-1; D call uncertain. V was cut by 5 bases and J by 0 bases, with 7 bases left in between. Germline V gives CDR1 MNHNY, CDR2 SVGAGI (reference sequence). The CDR3 runs to 13 residues. The CDR3 DNA is TGTGCCAGCAGTCGGACGGTGAACACTGAAGCTTTCTTT. Protein sequence: CASSRTVNTEAFF.

The chain recombines TRBV18 with TRBJ2-3; D unclear. Trimming shortened V by 2 bases and J by 5 bases, and 2 bases separated the two germline ends. Germline-derived CDR1 and CDR2 are KGHSH and LQKENI. This CDR3 is 11 amino acids long. CDR3 protein: CASSPVDTQYF. In DNA form, the CDR3 reads TGTGCCAGCTCACCAGTAGATACGCAGTATTTT.

The CDR3 reads CASAGETYEQYF. CDR3 in DNA: TGTGCCAGCGCCGGGGAAACCTACGAGCAGTACTTC. This chain links TRBV6-1 with TRBJ2-7; tentative D call: TRBD2 (5 bases). Germline CDR1 is MNHNS and CDR2 is SASEGT. The CDR3 is 12 residues long. Trimming took 8 bases from V and 2 from J, leaving 10 bases between them.

The chain joins TRBV2 to TRBJ2-7; D gene ambiguous. The CDR3 has 11 residues. Trimming removed 4 bases at V and 6 bases at J, with 7 bases between. Germline-derived CDR1 and CDR2 are SNHLY and FYNNEI. This chain's CDR3 is CASSVMGEQYF. Written as DNA, the CDR3 is TGTGCCAGCAGTGTTATGGGCGAGCAGTACTTC.

This clone was picked up many times. The chain links TRBV18 to TRBJ1-6, with D perhaps matching TRBD1 (5 bases). The V end lost 5 bases, the J end lost 7 bases, and 18 bases lay between the germline ends. Germline V gene sequence: CDR1 KGHSH, CDR2 LQKENI. The CDR3 contains 16 residues. The CDR3 loop is CASSVRGSEGNSPLHF. In DNA form, the CDR3 reads TGTGCCAGCTCAGTACGGGGGTCGGAGGGCAATTCACCCCTCCACTTT.